These 32 T cell receptor beta chains were all obtained from the same sample, sequenced in a study of cytomegalovirus exposure and HLA in healthy donors. Both 60 Vbeta primers and 13 Jbeta primers went into the PCR. The repertoire was sequenced with immunoSEQ multiplex PCR; TCRdb's copy has only in-frame clones and lacks some. Of fewer than 150,000 clones listed, approximately 73% are singletons. Sequencing was done on a sample of PBMCs. These receptor sequences come from a human donor in good health.

The V call is TRBV10-3, the J call TRBJ1-1; D ambiguous. Germline V gene sequence: CDR1 ENHRY, CDR2 SYGVKD. The CDR3 spans 13 residues. The ends were cut back, 3 bases at V and 1 base at J, with 6 bases in the middle. The CDR3 loop reads CAISDQSNTEAFF. CDR3 nucleotide sequence: TGTGCCATCAGTGACCAGTCGAACACTGAAGCTTTCTTT.

The table lists this clone with a few counts. CDR3 in DNA: TGTGCCAGCGTAGGGCAGGAGGATAGGTACACCTTC. Translation gives CASVGQEDRYTF. The gene calls are TRBV2 and TRBJ1-2, with D hard to call. CDR1 SNHLY and CDR2 FYNNEI come from the germline V gene. The CDR3 spans 12 residues. The V end lost 8 bases, the J end lost 11 bases, and 18 bases lay between the germline ends.

V gene TRBV7-2 combines with J gene TRBJ2-1, with D maybe TRBD2 (6 bases). The V gene lost 1 base and the J gene lost 2 bases, with 9 bases spanning the gap. This CDR3 spans 15 amino acids. In germline, CDR1 is SGHTA, CDR2 FQGNSA. The CDR3 protein is CASSLGRGPYNEQFF. For the CDR3, the DNA is TGTGCCAGCAGCTTAGGGCGGGGCCCCTACAATGAGCAGTTCTTC.

This sequence joins TRBV4-2 and TRBJ2-1, with 13 bases fitting TRBD2. The length of the CDR3 is 15 residues. Germline V lookup: CDR1 LGHNA, CDR2 YNFKEQ. Unmatched junction bases numbered 4, after V lost 0 bases and J lost 11 bases. CDR3: CASSQELAGGTQQFF. CDR3 bases: TGTGCCAGCAGCCAAGAACTAGCGGGAGGGACTCAGCAGTTCTTC.

The chain couples TRBV25-1 to TRBJ2-7, with TRBD2 identical over 8 bases. Losses at the gene ends were 3 bases for V and 1 base for J; bases not matched to a gene: 5. The CDR3 spans 15 residues. Per the germline V gene, CDR1 is MGHDK and CDR2 is SYGVNS. The CDR3 nucleotides are TGTGCCAGCAGTGACAGCGGGGGCGGATCCTACGAGCAGTACTTC. Translating it yields CASSDSGGGSYEQYF.

The chain uses TRBV5-6 and TRBJ2-4; D not certain. CDR1 is SGHDT and CDR2 is YYEEEE in the germline V gene. The CDR3 has 14 residues. V lost 4 bases and J 1 base, leaving 9 bases between the germline ends. The CDR3 spells CASSPRWAKNIQYF. As DNA, the CDR3 is TGTGCCAGCAGCCCCCGGTGGGCCAAAAACATTCAGTACTTC.

Regarding this clone: The DNA is omitted, as the CDR3 cannot be located on it reliably, and the CDR3 follows TCRdb's listing. The J gene is TRBJ2-7, the V gene TRBV29-1; the table's D call TRBD1 went unverified against the DNA. Germline V gene data show CDR1 as SQVTM and CDR2 as ANQGSEA. The CDR3 is made up of 16 amino acids, end residues included. The chain's CDR3 is CSVEELSGQGWGEQYF.

The chain is built from TRBV7-8 and TRBJ2-2, with TRBD1 matching over 11 bases. This CDR3 has 17 residues. Germline CDR1 and CDR2: SGHVS and FQNEAQ. The V segment lost 3 bases and the J segment 7 bases; nucleotides outside the gene matches: 10. In DNA, the CDR3 is TGTGCCAGCAGCTTGATACGGGACAGGGGGTTGGTCGGGGAGCTGTTTTTT. This translates into CASSLIRDRGLVGELFF. The variable domain in full, with the rest retrieved from reference TRBV7-8 and TRBJ2-2, is GAGVSQSPRYKVAKRGQDVALRCDPISGHVSLFWYQQALGQGPEFLTYFQNEAQLDKSGLPSDRFFAERPEGSVSTLKIQRTQQEDSAVYLCASSLIRDRGLVGELFFGEGSRLTVL.

This clone has just a few counts. The J gene is TRBJ2-3, the V gene TRBV5-1; TRBD1 aligns across 10 bases. This CDR3 has 15 residues. Trimming removed 6 bases from V and 3 bases from J; junction bases left unmatched: 7. The V gene's germline CDR1 is SGHRS and CDR2 YFSETQ. The CDR3 DNA sequence: TGCGCCAGCAACGCCGGGACAGGGGTTACAGATACGCAGTATTTT. This encodes CASNAGTGVTDTQYF. Supplemented by reference TRBV5-1 and TRBJ2-3, the full variable domain reads KAGVTQTPRYLIKTRGQQVTLSCSPISGHRSVSWYQQTPGQGLQFLFEYFSETQRNKGNFPGRFSGRQFSNSRSEMNVSTLELGDSALYLCASNAGTGVTDTQYFGPGTRLTVL.

This clone was counted once. The V gene is TRBV7-8, the J gene TRBJ1-5, with 7 positions matching TRBD1. CDR3 size: 13 residues. V gave up 5 bases and J gave up 6 bases; unmatched junction bases: 4. Germline V gene sequence: CDR1 SGHVS, CDR2 FQNEAQ. CDR3 nucleotides: TGTGCCAGCAGCCCGCAGGGGGGTCAGCCCCAGCATTTT. It yields the protein CASSPQGGQPQHF.

This chain joins TRBV29-1 and TRBJ2-2; TRBD2 matches 8 bases. The germline CDR1 and CDR2 sequences are SQVTM and ANQGSEA. The CDR3 is 14 residues long. Losses at the gene ends were 4 bases for V and 5 bases for J; bases not matched to a gene: 6. Here the CDR3 reads CSVVSGGGTGELFF. The CDR3 DNA follows: TGCAGCGTTGTTTCCGGGGGGGGGACCGGGGAGCTGTTTTTT.

The chain carries TRBV7-9 and TRBJ2-7, with D unclear. The V and J ends lost 1 base and 3 bases respectively, with 7 bases between them. Germline values: CDR1 SEHNR, CDR2 FQNEAQ (reference sequence). CDR3 length: 13 residues. The CDR3: CASSLGLFYEQYF. In DNA, the CDR3 is TGTGCCAGCAGCTTAGGACTGTTCTACGAGCAGTACTTC.

On this clone itself: At one of its ends the junction is not consistent with the germline gene, which may arise from a read error. Different DNA sequences within this sample yield the same CDR3. The CDR3 reads CASSGDSNYGYTF. CDR3 coding DNA: TGTGCCAGCAGCGGTGACAGCAACTATGGCTACACCTTT. The chain recombines TRBV2 with TRBJ1-2, with D perhaps matching TRBD1 (5 bases). This CDR3 spans 13 amino acids. The germline V gene has CDR1 SNHLY and CDR2 FYNNEI.

A remark on this clone: This specimen includes other DNA sequences encoding the same CDR3. The chain uses TRBV7-9 and TRBJ1-2; D is uncertain. Germline V gene sequence: CDR1 SEHNR, CDR2 FQNEAQ (reference sequence). The length of the CDR3 is 12 residues. Trimming cost V 5 bases and J 4 bases, with 8 bases left between them. This CDR3 reads CASSPGLYGYTF. DNA for the CDR3: TGTGCCAGCAGCCCCGGACTCTATGGCTACACCTTC.

The V gene is TRBV14, the J gene TRBJ2-3, with TRBD2 as a possible D gene (6 bases). The CDR3 has 14 amino acids. The ends were cut back, 6 bases at V and 11 bases at J, with 21 bases in the middle. Germline V gene sequence: CDR1 SGHDN, CDR2 FVKESK. The CDR3 loop is CASSQIPGRGWQYF. The CDR3 region has the DNA TGTGCCAGCAGTCAGATCCCCGGTCGGGGGTGGCAGTATTTT.

This clone came up a few times. The V gene is TRBV5-4, the J gene TRBJ2-1, with TRBD1 as a possible D gene (5 bases). The V end lost 5 bases, the J end lost 7 bases, and 16 bases lay between the germline ends. Germline CDR1 and CDR2: SGHNT and YYREEE (reference sequence). The CDR3 length is 14 residues. The chain's CDR3 is CASRWEQDGNEQFF. DNA for the CDR3: TGTGCCAGCAGATGGGAACAGGATGGGAATGAGCAGTTCTTC. The full variable domain, completed using reference TRBV5-4 and TRBJ2-1, is ETGVTQSPTHLIKTRGQQVTLRCSSQSGHNTVSWYQQALGQGPQFIFQYYREEENGRGNFPPRFSGLQFPNYSSELNVNALELDDSALYLCASRWEQDGNEQFFGPGTRLTVL.

This chain joins TRBV9 and TRBJ2-3; 7 bases are a match to TRBD2. The length of the CDR3 is 16 residues. CDR1 and CDR2 from the germline V gene are SGDLS and YYNGEE. The V gene end was trimmed by 0 bases and the J gene end by 3 bases; junction bases not matched to a gene: 7. CDR3 bases: TGTGCCAGCAGCGTAGAAGGCGGGGGTGGGACAGATACGCAGTATTTT. Translation gives CASSVEGGGGTDTQYF.

The J gene is TRBJ2-2, the V gene TRBV11-3; 9 nucleotides align to TRBD2. CDR1 is SGHNT, CDR2 YENEEA, per germline. The V gene end was trimmed by 4 bases and the J gene end by 0 bases; junction bases not matched to a gene: 0. This CDR3 contains 15 residues. This CDR3 is CASSSSGTNTGELFF. DNA of the CDR3: TGTGCCAGCAGCTCTAGCGGGACGAACACCGGGGAGCTGTTTTTT.

This clone was seen just once. The rearrangement joins TRBV30 to TRBJ2-7; tentative D call: TRBD2 (6 bases). CDR1 and CDR2 from the germline V gene are GTSNPN and SVGIG (reference sequence). Trimming pared 5 bases from V and 5 bases from J, leaving 22 bases between. This CDR3 comprises 15 residues. The CDR3 region has the DNA TGTGCCTGGGCCCGGGGCGGGGCGAATCCCCACGAGCAGTACTTC. Translating gives CAWARGGANPHEQYF.

This chain joins TRBV18 and TRBJ1-1; D is unclear. Germline V gene lookup returns CDR1 KGHSH and CDR2 LQKENI. CDR3 length: 13 amino acids. V gave up 4 bases and J gave up 1 base, with 7 bases separating them. Here the CDR3 reads CASSLGQNTEAFF. CDR3 sequence (DNA): TGTGCCAGCTCACTTGGCCAGAACACTGAAGCTTTCTTT.

V usage is TRBV6-6 and J usage is TRBJ2-1; 8 bases are shared with TRBD1. V was clipped by 1 base and J by 10 bases; unmatched bases: 3. The CDR3 has 13 amino acids. CDR1 and CDR2 from the germline V gene are MNHNY and SVGAGI (reference sequence). In DNA, the CDR3 is TGTGCCAGCAGTTACTTGGACAGGGAGGAGCAGTTCTTC. Amino acid sequence: CASSYLDREEQFF.

This sequence joins TRBV5-4 and TRBJ1-1; D may be TRBD1 (5 bases). CDR1 is SGHNT, CDR2 YYREEE, per germline (reference sequence). There are 16 residues in the CDR3. Deletions cut 1 base from V and 0 bases from J, with 13 bases between. CDR3 DNA: TGTGCCAGCAGCTTGCAGTCAGGGCCTATGAACACTGAAGCTTTCTTT. Translating gives CASSLQSGPMNTEAFF.

This clone appeared a few times. The chain has TRBV5-6 and TRBJ1-1, with 11 bases fitting TRBD1. The trim removed 0 bases at V and 4 bases at J, leaving 8 bases unmatched. The germline CDR1 and CDR2 sequences are SGHDT and YYEEEE. CDR3 length equals 17 residues. For the CDR3, the DNA is TGTGCCAGCAGCTTGGGGAGCCGGGACAGGGGGTTCACTGAAGCTTTCTTT. As protein: CASSLGSRDRGFTEAFF.

The chain has TRBV5-1 and TRBJ1-1; TRBD1 agrees at 11 bases. This CDR3 has 14 residues. Germline assignment: CDR1 SGHRS and CDR2 YFSETQ. V shed 5 bases and J 4 bases; nucleotides not matched to a gene: 4. The CDR3 DNA sequence: TGCGCCAGCAGGTGGACAGGGGGCATCACTGAAGCTTTCTTT. Encoded protein: CASRWTGGITEAFF.

The CDR3 DNA is TGTGCCAGCAGTCCCCGGGGTAGCACAGATACGCAGTATTTT. It yields the protein CASSPRGSTDTQYF. This chain joins TRBV27 and TRBJ2-3, with D tentatively TRBD2 (5 bases). This CDR3 spans 14 amino acids. The germline V and J ends were trimmed by 5 bases and 0 bases, with 9 bases remaining between them. The V gene's germline CDR1 is MNHEY and CDR2 SMNVEV (reference sequence).

This chain connects TRBV4-1 to TRBJ2-7; 8 nucleotides match TRBD2. Losses at the gene ends were 1 base for V and 3 bases for J; bases not matched to a gene: 5. The CDR3 runs to 15 residues. Germline V gene sequence: CDR1 MGHRA, CDR2 YSYEKL. In nucleotides, the CDR3 is TGCGCCAGCAGCCAAGCGGGAGGGCTTATCTACGAGCAGTACTTC. Amino acid sequence: CASSQAGGLIYEQYF.

The chain has TRBV19 and TRBJ2-7, with TRBD1 matching 8 bases. V trimming: 2 bases; J trimming: 4 bases; junction bases outside the gene matches: 7. The CDR3 length is 15 residues. Per germline, CDR1 LNHDA and CDR2 SQIVND (reference sequence). CDR3 coding DNA: TGTGCCAGTAGTATAAGTCCCAGGGGGCCATACGAGCAGTACTTC. This translates into CASSISPRGPYEQYF.

This clone was recorded at least ten times. This chain links TRBV28 with TRBJ2-1, with TRBD1 matching 8 bases. The length of the CDR3 is 15 residues. The ends lost 5 bases at V and 5 bases at J; junction bases unmatched: 8. The germline V gene encodes CDR1 MDHEN and CDR2 SYDVKM. The DNA of the CDR3 is TGTGCCAGCAGTCCTCAGGGGGCGGAGGACAATGAGCAGTTCTTC. Protein sequence: CASSPQGAEDNEQFF. Together with reference TRBV28 and TRBJ2-1, the CDR3 gives the full variable domain: DVKVTQSSRYLVKRTGEKVFLECVQDMDHENMFWYRQDPGLGLRLIYFSYDVKMKEKGDIPEGYSVSREKKERFSLILESASTNQTSMYLCASSPQGAEDNEQFFGPGTRLTVL.

Only a few counts were recorded for this clone. V usage is TRBV7-9 and J usage is TRBJ2-1, with TRBD2 identical over 8 bases. Trimming cost V 3 bases and J 7 bases; bases outside gene matches: 5. The germline V gene encodes CDR1 SEHNR and CDR2 FQNEAQ (reference sequence). The CDR3 covers 14 residues. The CDR3 sequence: CASSFVGGGNEQFF. CDR3 bases: TGTGCCAGCAGCTTTGTCGGGGGGGGAAATGAGCAGTTCTTC. Full variable domain (missing parts from reference TRBV7-9 and TRBJ2-1): DTGVSQNPRHKITKRGQNVTFRCDPISEHNRLYWYRQTLGQGPEFLTYFQNEAQLEKSRLLSDRFSAERPKGSFSTLEIQRTEQGDSAMYLCASSFVGGGNEQFFGPGTRLTVL.

The CDR3 DNA reads as TGTGCTAGTCAGAGCGGGGGGGCTAATGAGCAGTTCTTC. This sequence encodes CASQSGGANEQFF. V gene TRBV12-5 combines with J gene TRBJ2-1, with 10 bases aligning to TRBD2. The germline V gene encodes CDR1 LGHNT and CDR2 FRNRAP. Trimming cost V 8 bases and J 7 bases; bases outside gene matches: 5. There are 13 residues in the CDR3.

The J gene is TRBJ2-3, the V gene TRBV4-1; the match to TRBD1 covers 9 bases. The ends lost 1 base at V and 2 bases at J; junction bases unmatched: 16. CDR1 and CDR2 from the germline V gene are MGHRA and YSYEKL. The CDR3 consists of 20 residues. The CDR3 is CASSQVFPPGTGRDTDTQYF. For the CDR3, the DNA is TGCGCCAGCAGCCAAGTGTTTCCCCCCGGGACAGGGAGAGACACAGATACGCAGTATTTT.

The chain has TRBV29-1 and TRBJ1-2; 11 bases match TRBD1. The CDR3 contains 13 residues. V was pared by 7 bases and J by 8 bases, with 9 bases of the junction left unmatched. Germline CDR1 reads SQVTM; CDR2 reads ANQGSEA. CDR3 residues: CSAPGQGEEGYTF. Written as DNA, the CDR3 is TGCAGCGCACCGGGACAGGGGGAGGAGGGCTACACCTTC.